This TCR beta chain was found in a study of identical twins. With regard to this clonotype: Its cognate antigen is unknown.

Regarding the study as a whole: Among beta out-of-frame sequences, excess sharing between twins appeared weaker.

One entry per CDR3 protein, called by TCRdb with MiXCR from the 5' RACE reads. The table shows roughly 770,000 distinct CDR3 sequences, with 18% occurring only once. V shed 4 bases and J shed 4 bases, with 17 bases lying between them. Looked up from germline, CDR1 is SEHNR and CDR2 is FQNEAQ (reference sequence). CDR3 length: 15 amino acids. The same sample was also used in a study of T cells expressing NK-cell markers. From that second work: With respect to HCMV, seven of the eight sequenced donors were seropositive, and one was seronegative. Each of roughly 6 donors carried dominant NKG2C+ clonotypes accounting for about 1.0-8% of CD8+ T cells. In a few donors, these clonotypes also led the CD3+CD56-NKG2C+ fraction.

The receptor comes from a woman between 18 and 29 years old in good health. Sequencing was done on a sample of PBMCs. The V call is TRBV7-9, the J call TRBJ2-7, with D possibly called TRBD1 or TRBD2 (5 bases each). The CDR3, as DNA: TGTGCCAGCAGCTCCGGGGCGCGAGAGGTTTACGAGCAGTACTTC. This gives the protein CASSSGAREVYEQYF.